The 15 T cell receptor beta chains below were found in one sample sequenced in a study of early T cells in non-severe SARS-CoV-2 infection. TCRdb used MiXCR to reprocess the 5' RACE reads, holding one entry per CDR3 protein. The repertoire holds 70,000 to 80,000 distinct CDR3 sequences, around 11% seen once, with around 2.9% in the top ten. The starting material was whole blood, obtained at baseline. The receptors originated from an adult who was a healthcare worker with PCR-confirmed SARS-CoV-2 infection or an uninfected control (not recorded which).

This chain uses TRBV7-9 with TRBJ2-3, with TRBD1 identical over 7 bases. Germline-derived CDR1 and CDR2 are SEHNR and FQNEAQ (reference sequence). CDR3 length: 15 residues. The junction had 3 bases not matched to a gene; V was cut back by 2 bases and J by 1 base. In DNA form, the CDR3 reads TGTGCCAGCAGCTTACCGGGACAGCGCACAGATACGCAGTATTTT. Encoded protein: CASSLPGQRTDTQYF.

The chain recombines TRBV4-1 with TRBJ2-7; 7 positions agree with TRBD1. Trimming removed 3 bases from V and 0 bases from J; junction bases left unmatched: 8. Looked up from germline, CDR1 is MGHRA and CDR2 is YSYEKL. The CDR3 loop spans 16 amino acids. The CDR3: CASSHVLRDSSYEQYF. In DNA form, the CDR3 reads TGCGCCAGCAGCCATGTTCTACGGGACAGCTCCTACGAGCAGTACTTC.

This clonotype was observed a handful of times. This CDR3 reads CATSLAKNIQYF. The CDR3 nucleotides are TGTGCCACCAGCCTAGCCAAAAACATTCAGTACTTC. The chain couples TRBV15 to TRBJ2-4; no reliable D call. V shed 5 bases and J shed 0 bases, with 2 bases lying between them. The CDR3 is 12 amino acids. CDR1 and CDR2 from the germline V gene are LNHNV and YYDKDF (reference sequence).

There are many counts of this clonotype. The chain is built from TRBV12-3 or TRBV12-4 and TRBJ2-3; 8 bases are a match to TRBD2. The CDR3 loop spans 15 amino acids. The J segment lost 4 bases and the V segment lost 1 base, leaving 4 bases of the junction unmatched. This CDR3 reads CASSLGTSIADTQYF. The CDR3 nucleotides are TGTGCCAGCAGTTTAGGGACTAGCATCGCAGATACGCAGTATTTT.

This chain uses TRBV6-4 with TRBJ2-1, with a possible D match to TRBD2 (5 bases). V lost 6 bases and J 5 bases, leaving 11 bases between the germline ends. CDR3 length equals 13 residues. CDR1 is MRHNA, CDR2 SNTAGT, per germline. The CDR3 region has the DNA TGTGCCAGCAGCGCCGGGATAAACAATGAGCAGTTCTTC. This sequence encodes CASSAGINNEQFF.

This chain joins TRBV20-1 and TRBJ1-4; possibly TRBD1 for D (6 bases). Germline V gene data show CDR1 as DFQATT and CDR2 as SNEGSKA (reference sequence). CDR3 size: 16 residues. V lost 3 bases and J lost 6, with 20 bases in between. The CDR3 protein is CSARDSEGSFHEKLFF. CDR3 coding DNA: TGCAGTGCTAGGGACAGTGAGGGGTCTTTTCATGAAAAACTGTTTTTT.

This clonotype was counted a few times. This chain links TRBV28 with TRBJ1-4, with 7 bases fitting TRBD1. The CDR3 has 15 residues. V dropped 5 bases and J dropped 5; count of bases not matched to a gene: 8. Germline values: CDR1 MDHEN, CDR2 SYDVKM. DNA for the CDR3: TGTGCCAGCAGTCCCGGGACAGCTTTAAATGAAAAACTGTTTTTT. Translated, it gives CASSPGTALNEKLFF. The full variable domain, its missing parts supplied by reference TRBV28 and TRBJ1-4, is DVKVTQSSRYLVKRTGEKVFLECVQDMDHENMFWYRQDPGLGLRLIYFSYDVKMKEKGDIPEGYSVSREKKERFSLILESASTNQTSMYLCASSPGTALNEKLFFGSGTQLSVL.

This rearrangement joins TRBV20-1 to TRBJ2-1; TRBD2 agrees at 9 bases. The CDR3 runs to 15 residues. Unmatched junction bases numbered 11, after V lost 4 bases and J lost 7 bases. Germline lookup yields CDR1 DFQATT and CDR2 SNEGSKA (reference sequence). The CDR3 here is CSATMRGGRSNEQFF. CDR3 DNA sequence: TGCAGTGCTACGATGCGGGGGGGCCGGTCAAATGAGCAGTTCTTC.

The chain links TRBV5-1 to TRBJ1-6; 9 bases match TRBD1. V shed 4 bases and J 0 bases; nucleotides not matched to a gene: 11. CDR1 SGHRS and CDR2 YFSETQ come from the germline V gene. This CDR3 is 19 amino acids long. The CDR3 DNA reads TGCGCCAGCAGCCTGGGCCGGGACAGGGCCCACTCCTATAATTCACCCCTCCACTTT. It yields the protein CASSLGRDRAHSYNSPLHF.

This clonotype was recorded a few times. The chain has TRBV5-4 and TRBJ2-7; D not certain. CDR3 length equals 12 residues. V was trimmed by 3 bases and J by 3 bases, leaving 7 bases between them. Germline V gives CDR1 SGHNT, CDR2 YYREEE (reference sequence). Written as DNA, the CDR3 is TGTGCCAGCAGCTATCTAAACTACGAGCAGTACTTC. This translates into CASSYLNYEQYF.

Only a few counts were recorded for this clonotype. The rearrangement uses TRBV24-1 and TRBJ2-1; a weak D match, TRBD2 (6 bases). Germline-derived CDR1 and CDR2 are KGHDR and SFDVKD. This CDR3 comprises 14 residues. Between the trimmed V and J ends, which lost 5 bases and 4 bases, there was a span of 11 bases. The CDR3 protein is CATSVGRGYNEQFF. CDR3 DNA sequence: TGTGCCACCAGTGTGGGGCGGGGTTACAATGAGCAGTTCTTC.

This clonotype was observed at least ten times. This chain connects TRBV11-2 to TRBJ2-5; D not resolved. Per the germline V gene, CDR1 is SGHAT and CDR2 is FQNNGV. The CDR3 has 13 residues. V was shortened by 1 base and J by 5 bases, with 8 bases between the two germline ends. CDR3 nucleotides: TGTGCCAGCAGCTTAGTTCCCCCGGAGACCCAGTACTTC. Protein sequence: CASSLVPPETQYF.

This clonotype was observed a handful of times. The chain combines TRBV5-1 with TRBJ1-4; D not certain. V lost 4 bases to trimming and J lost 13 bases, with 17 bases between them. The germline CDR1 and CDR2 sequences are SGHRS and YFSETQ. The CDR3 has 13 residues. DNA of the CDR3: TGCGCCAGCAGCCCGAGGGTGGCAGCGAGACTGTTTTTT. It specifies CASSPRVAARLFF. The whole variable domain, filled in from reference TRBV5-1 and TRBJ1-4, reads KAGVTQTPRYLIKTRGQQVTLSCSPISGHRSVSWYQQTPGQGLQFLFEYFSETQRNKGNFPGRFSGRQFSNSRSEMNVSTLELGDSALYLCASSPRVAARLFFGSGTQLSVL.

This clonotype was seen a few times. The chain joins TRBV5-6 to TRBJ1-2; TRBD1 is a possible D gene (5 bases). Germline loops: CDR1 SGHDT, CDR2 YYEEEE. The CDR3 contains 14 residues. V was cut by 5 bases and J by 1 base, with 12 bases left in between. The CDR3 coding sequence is TGTGCCAGCAGATCTGGACACCTTAACTATGGCTACACCTTC. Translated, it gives CASRSGHLNYGYTF. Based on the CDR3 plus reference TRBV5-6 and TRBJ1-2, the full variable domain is DAGVTQSPTHLIKTRGQQVTLRCSPKSGHDTVSWYQQALGQGPQFIFQYYEEEERQRGNFPDRFSGHQFPNYSSELNVNALLLGDSALYLCASRSGHLNYGYTFGSGTRLTVV.

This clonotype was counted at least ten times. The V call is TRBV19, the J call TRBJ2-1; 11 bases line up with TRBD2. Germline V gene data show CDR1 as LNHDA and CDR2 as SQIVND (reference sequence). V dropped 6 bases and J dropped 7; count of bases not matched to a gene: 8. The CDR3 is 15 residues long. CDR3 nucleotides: TGTGCCAGTAGAGTTAGCGGGGGGGCTTTTAATGAGCAGTTCTTC. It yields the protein CASRVSGGAFNEQFF. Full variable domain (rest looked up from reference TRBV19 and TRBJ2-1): DGGITQSPKYLFRKEGQNVTLSCEQNLNHDAMYWYRQDPGQGLRLIYYSQIVNDFQKGDIAEGYSVSREKKESFPLTVTSAQKNPTAFYLCASRVSGGAFNEQFFGPGTRLTVL.